The 22 T cell receptor beta chains below were found in one sample sequenced in a study of cytomegalovirus exposure and HLA in healthy donors. The PCR employed 60 Vbeta primers together with 13 Jbeta primers. Only in-frame clones appear in the TCRdb table, and some are missing; sequencing was by immunoSEQ multiplex PCR. The repertoire holds 130,000 or so clones, with roughly 74% as singletons. Material for sequencing was PBMCs. These receptors were taken from a male donor in good health and CMV-seronegative.

The CDR3 DNA reads TGTGCCAGCAGCGAGGGTAGGGACAGGGGGGGCGAGCAGTACTTC. This gives the protein CASSEGRDRGGEQYF. The V call is TRBV9, the J call TRBJ2-7; 11 bases align to TRBD1. V trimming: 3 bases; J trimming: 6 bases; junction bases outside the gene matches: 8. Looked up from germline, CDR1 is SGDLS and CDR2 is YYNGEE. This CDR3 contains 15 residues.

This clone was found a few times. CDR3 protein: CASRTGGSGANVLTF. CDR3 DNA: TGTGCCAGCAGGACAGGGGGCTCTGGGGCCAACGTCCTGACTTTC. This sequence joins TRBV6-1 and TRBJ2-6, with TRBD1 matching over 9 bases. The CDR3 extends over 15 amino acids. Germline V lookup: CDR1 MNHNS, CDR2 SASEGT. Trimming cost V 6 bases and J 0 bases; bases outside gene matches: 0.

The CDR3 protein is CASSFPYGRTRGSYEQYF. CDR3 nucleotides: TGTGCCAGCAGCTTTCCTTACGGACGGACCAGGGGCTCCTACGAGCAGTACTTC. The J gene is TRBJ2-7, the V gene TRBV11-2; tentatively, D is TRBD1 (6 bases). V was cut by 3 bases and J by 0 bases, with 21 bases left in between. The CDR3 spans 18 residues. CDR1 SGHAT and CDR2 FQNNGV come from the germline V gene.

The chain couples TRBV28 to TRBJ2-7; 9 nucleotides agree with TRBD1. CDR3 size: 18 residues. With V trimmed by 7 bases and J by 1 base, 17 bases remained unmatched. Per germline, CDR1 MDHEN and CDR2 SYDVKM. The CDR3 DNA sequence: TGTGCCAGCATCAGTCGCGCCTCCGGGACAGGGAAATCCTACGAGCAGTACTTC. Its protein is CASISRASGTGKSYEQYF.

This chain's CDR3 is CASARDLNTGELFF. Here the CDR3 DNA reads TGTGCCAGCGCCCGGGACTTGAACACCGGGGAGCTGTTTTTT. V gene TRBV6-5 combines with J gene TRBJ2-2, with D perhaps matching TRBD2 (6 bases). The V gene's germline CDR1 is MNHEY and CDR2 SVGAGI. The ends were cut back, 8 bases at V and 1 base at J, with 11 bases in the middle. CDR3 length equals 14 residues.

V usage is TRBV7-2 and J usage is TRBJ2-2, with 8 positions matching TRBD2. Germline lookup yields CDR1 SGHTA and CDR2 FQGNSA. This CDR3 is built from 14 residues. Trimming at V came to 6 bases and at J to 7 bases, leaving 7 bases not matched to a gene. The CDR3 DNA is TGTGCCAGCAGGAAAGCGGGAGCGAGCGGGGAGCTGTTTTTT. As protein: CASRKAGASGELFF.

The CDR3 DNA is TGCGCCAGCAGCCTCGGACTAACAGGGGAGGAAGGAGCTTTCTTT. It translates to CASSLGLTGEEGAFF. The chain recombines TRBV5-1 with TRBJ1-1; 7 bases match TRBD1. The CDR3 loop spans 15 amino acids. Germline CDR1 reads SGHRS; CDR2 reads YFSETQ. V gave up 4 bases and J gave up 10 bases; unmatched junction bases: 16.

J is TRBJ2-7 and V is TRBV30, with D tentatively TRBD2 (5 bases). This CDR3 has 13 amino acids. Trimming shortened V by 1 base and J by 4 bases, and 11 bases separated the two germline ends. Germline assignment: CDR1 GTSNPN and CDR2 SVGIG (reference sequence). The CDR3 is CAWSAGFDYEQYF. DNA for the CDR3: TGTGCCTGGAGTGCGGGATTCGATTACGAGCAGTACTTC.

This rearrangement joins TRBV10-3 to TRBJ2-5, with TRBD1 matching 7 bases. This CDR3 region has 15 residues. Trimming took 4 bases from V and 1 from J; bases not matched to a gene: 6. From germline, CDR1 is ENHRY and CDR2 SYGVKD. CDR3 sequence reads: CAISANTGAQETQYF. In DNA, the CDR3 is TGTGCCATCAGTGCCAATACAGGGGCCCAAGAGACCCAGTACTTC.

The rearrangement links TRBV30 to TRBJ2-7; maybe TRBD2 (5 bases). Trimming shortened V by 4 bases and J by 7 bases, and 20 bases separated the two germline ends. The CDR3 spans 14 residues. Germline V gene sequence: CDR1 GTSNPN, CDR2 SVGIG (reference sequence). CDR3 in DNA: TGTGCCTGGACCGCCGGGGTGGCGGTCAAGGAGCAGTACTTC. Translating gives CAWTAGVAVKEQYF.

This clone has just a few counts. V usage is TRBV19 and J usage is TRBJ1-6; 7 bases line up with TRBD1. The CDR3 loop spans 16 amino acids. CDR1 and CDR2 from the germline V gene are LNHDA and SQIVND (reference sequence). V trimming: 4 bases; J trimming: 3 bases; junction bases outside the gene matches: 6. As DNA, the CDR3 is TGTGCCAGTAGTAGGGGGAACAGGGGCTATAATTCACCCCTCCACTTT. The encoded protein is CASSRGNRGYNSPLHF. The variable domain in full, completed from reference TRBV19 and TRBJ1-6, reads DGGITQSPKYLFRKEGQNVTLSCEQNLNHDAMYWYRQDPGQGLRLIYYSQIVNDFQKGDIAEGYSVSREKKESFPLTVTSAQKNPTAFYLCASSRGNRGYNSPLHFGNGTRLTVT.

The rearrangement uses TRBV6-6 and TRBJ2-7; D might be TRBD1 (5 bases). The CDR3 contains 13 residues. Trimming left V 9 bases short and J 0 bases short, with 12 bases between. In germline, CDR1 is MNHNY, CDR2 SVGAGI (reference sequence). The CDR3 here is CASWRDSSYEQYF. CDR3 in DNA: TGTGCCAGTTGGCGCGACAGCTCCTACGAGCAGTACTTC.

The chain combines TRBV28 with TRBJ2-4; TRBD2 agrees at 11 bases. Losses at the gene ends were 3 bases for V and 8 bases for J; bases not matched to a gene: 6. Germline assignment: CDR1 MDHEN and CDR2 SYDVKM. CDR3 length equals 15 residues. CDR3 DNA sequence: TGTGCCAGCAGTTTTGCGCTAGCGGGAGGTGACATTCAGTACTTC. This sequence encodes CASSFALAGGDIQYF.

The V call is TRBV2, the J call TRBJ1-3, with D maybe TRBD1 (5 bases). This CDR3 comprises 13 residues. The germline gives CDR1 SNHLY, CDR2 FYNNEI. V was clipped by 10 bases and J by 0 bases, with 10 bases between them. The CDR3 region has the DNA TGTGCCATCCGGGGGAGCTCTGGAAACACCATATATTTT. It codes for CAIRGSSGNTIYF. The full variable domain, in which reference TRBV2 and TRBJ1-3 provide the parts outside the CDR3, is EPEVTQTPSHQVTQMGQEVILRCVPISNHLYFYWYRQILGQKVEFLVSFYNNEISEKSEIFDDQFSVERPDGSNFTLKIRSTKLEDSAMYFCAIRGSSGNTIYFGEGSWLTVV.

CDR3 in DNA: TGCAGCGTTGAAGAGACAGCCGGGGGGAAGTTCTTC. This translates into CSVEETAGGKFF. The chain links TRBV29-1 to TRBJ2-1; 7 positions match TRBD2. Trimming cost V 0 bases and J 14 bases; bases outside gene matches: 7. CDR3 size: 12 residues. Per the germline V gene, CDR1 is SQVTM and CDR2 is ANQGSEA.

V gene TRBV28 combines with J gene TRBJ2-7, with 9 bases aligning to TRBD2. Germline-derived CDR1 and CDR2 are MDHEN and SYDVKM. V gave up 3 bases and J gave up 5 bases; unmatched junction bases: 2. The CDR3 is 13 residues long. CDR3 sequence: CASSLAGGDEQYF. As DNA, the CDR3 is TGTGCCAGCAGTTTGGCGGGGGGGGACGAGCAGTACTTC.

The chain combines TRBV30 with TRBJ1-3; no clear D gene. Between the trimmed V and J ends, which lost 7 bases and 0 bases, there was a span of 13 bases. The CDR3 has 14 amino acids. Germline CDR1 reads GTSNPN; CDR2 reads SVGIG (reference sequence). CDR3 protein: CALRLSPSGNTIYF. In DNA form, the CDR3 reads TGTGCCTTAAGACTATCCCCCTCTGGAAACACCATATATTTT. The variable domain in full, with the rest retrieved from reference TRBV30 and TRBJ1-3, is SQTIHQWPATLVQPVGSPLSLECTVEGTSNPNLYWYRQAAGRGLQLLFYSVGIGQISSEVPQNLSASRPQDRQFILSSKKLLLSDSGFYLCALRLSPSGNTIYFGEGSWLTVV.

The J gene is TRBJ2-3, the V gene TRBV28; 10 positions agree with TRBD1. Germline V gives CDR1 MDHEN, CDR2 SYDVKM. The CDR3 has 16 amino acids. J gave up 6 bases and V 5 bases, and 11 bases lay outside the gene matches. CDR3 region: CASSLRRDRGTDTQYF. DNA of the CDR3: TGTGCCAGCAGTCTACGCCGGGACAGGGGAACGGATACGCAGTATTTT.

The CDR3 region is CAIRRTEMNTEAFF. In nucleotides, the CDR3 is TGTGCCATCAGACGGACAGAGATGAACACTGAAGCTTTCTTT. The chain uses TRBV10-3 and TRBJ1-1, with a possible D match to TRBD1 (6 bases). V lost 6 bases, J lost 0 bases, and 11 bases lay in between. CDR1 and CDR2 (germline): ENHRY, SYGVKD. The CDR3 sequence is 14 residues long.

The chain is built from TRBV28 and TRBJ2-7; TRBD1 might be the D (5 bases). Germline assignment: CDR1 MDHEN and CDR2 SYDVKM. The CDR3 contains 14 residues. The V end was cut by 3 bases, the J end by 1 base, with 10 bases between. The CDR3 spells CASSFLTGSYEQYF. The CDR3 coding sequence is TGTGCCAGCAGTTTTCTTACAGGATCCTACGAGCAGTACTTC.

The chain has TRBV19 and TRBJ2-1; possible D gene TRBD1, 6 bases. The CDR3 covers 15 residues. V was shortened by 1 base and J by 2 bases, with 9 bases between the two germline ends. From germline, CDR1 is LNHDA and CDR2 SQIVND (reference sequence). The CDR3 here is CASSIAQGTYNEQFF. Here the CDR3 DNA reads TGTGCCAGTAGTATAGCACAGGGAACCTACAATGAGCAGTTCTTC.

Only one count was recorded for this clone. The chain combines TRBV7-9 with TRBJ2-7; the D gene is possibly TRBD1 (5 bases). The CDR3 has 12 amino acids. Germline-derived CDR1 and CDR2 are SEHNR and FQNEAQ (reference sequence). V lost 5 bases, J lost 2 bases, and 7 bases lay in between. In DNA form, the CDR3 reads TGTGCCAGCAGCCCGACAGCCTACGAGCAGTACTTC. Its protein product is CASSPTAYEQYF.